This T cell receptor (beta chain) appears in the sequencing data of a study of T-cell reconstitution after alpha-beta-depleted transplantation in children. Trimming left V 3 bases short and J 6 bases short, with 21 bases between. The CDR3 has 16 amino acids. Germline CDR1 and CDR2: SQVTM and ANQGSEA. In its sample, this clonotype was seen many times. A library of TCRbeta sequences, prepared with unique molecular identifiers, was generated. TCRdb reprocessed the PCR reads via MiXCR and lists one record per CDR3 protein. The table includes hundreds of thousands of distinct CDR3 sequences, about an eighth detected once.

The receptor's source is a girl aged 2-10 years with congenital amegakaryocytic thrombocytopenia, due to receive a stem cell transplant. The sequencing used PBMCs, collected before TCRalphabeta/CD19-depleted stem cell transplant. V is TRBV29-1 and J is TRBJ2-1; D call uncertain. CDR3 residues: CSVDPSKVKWSNEQFF. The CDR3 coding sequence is TGCAGCGTTGACCCCTCCAAGGTAAAATGGAGCAATGAGCAGTTCTTC.